This TCR beta chain was profiled in a study of blood T cell repertoires in COVID-19. Sequencing used immunoSEQ multiplex PCR; TCRdb keeps in-frame clones, though not all of them. The sample lists tens of thousands of clones; 65% to 90% were seen once. V shed 0 bases and J 7 bases; nucleotides not matched to a gene: 8. Germline CDR1 reads SGHRS; CDR2 reads YFSETQ. The CDR3 consists of 15 residues. This clonotype was obtained from a man in his thirties or forties with COVID-19, enrolled during active disease. The sample taken for sequencing was peripheral blood. This chain uses TRBV5-1 with TRBJ2-7; 9 positions match TRBD2. The CDR3 here is CASSLDAGGPREQYF. The CDR3 bases are TGCGCCAGCAGCTTGGATGCGGGAGGGCCGCGGGAGCAGTACTTC.